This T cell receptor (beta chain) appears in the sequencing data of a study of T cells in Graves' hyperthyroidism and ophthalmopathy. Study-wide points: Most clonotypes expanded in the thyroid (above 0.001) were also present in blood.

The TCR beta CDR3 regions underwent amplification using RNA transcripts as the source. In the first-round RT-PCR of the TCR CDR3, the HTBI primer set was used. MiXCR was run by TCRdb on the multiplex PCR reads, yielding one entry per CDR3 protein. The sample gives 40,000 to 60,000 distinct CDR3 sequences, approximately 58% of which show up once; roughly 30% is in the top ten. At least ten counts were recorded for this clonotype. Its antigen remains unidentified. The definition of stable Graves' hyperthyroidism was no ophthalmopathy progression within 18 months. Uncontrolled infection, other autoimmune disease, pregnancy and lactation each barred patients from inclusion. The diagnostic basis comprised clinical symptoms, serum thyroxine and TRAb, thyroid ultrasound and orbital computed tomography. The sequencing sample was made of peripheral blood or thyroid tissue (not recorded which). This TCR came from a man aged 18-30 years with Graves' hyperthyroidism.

The CDR3 protein is CASSQEVSQPYSNQPQHF. CDR3 DNA: TGCGCCAGCAGCCAAGAGGTGTCCCAGCCTTATAGCAATCAGCCCCAGCATTTT. The V and J genes are TRBV4-3 and TRBJ1-5; D unresolved. Germline V gene data show CDR1 as LGHNA and CDR2 as YSLEER. The CDR3 runs to 18 residues. The ends were cut back, 0 bases at V and 0 bases at J, with 15 bases in the middle.